The 26 T cell receptor beta chains below were found in one sample sequenced in a study of T cell responses to AZD1222 COVID-19 vaccine. The assay was immunoSEQ multiplex PCR, and TCRdb's table has in-frame clones only and misses some. In the table there are about 120,000 clones, approximately 91% of which are singletons. Source: peripheral blood, taken 28 days after the second AZD1222 dose. The receptors were gathered from an adult who received the AZD1222 COVID-19 vaccine.

The chain is built from TRBV5-6 and TRBJ2-5, with TRBD2 identical over 10 bases. Unmatched junction bases numbered 11, after V lost 4 bases and J lost 2 bases. Germline V gene lookup returns CDR1 SGHDT and CDR2 YYEEEE. The CDR3 has 17 residues. In DNA, the CDR3 is TGTGCCAGCAGCAACCTTAGCGGGAGGTTGGAACAAGAGACCCAGTACTTC. Its translation: CASSNLSGRLEQETQYF.

The chain carries TRBV5-1 and TRBJ1-1; D call uncertain. Deletions cut 3 bases from V and 3 bases from J, with 9 bases between. The CDR3 is made up of 13 amino acids. Germline V CDR1 and CDR2: SGHRS, YFSETQ. In nucleotides, the CDR3 is TGCGCCAGCAGCTGGATCGGGGACACTGAAGCTTTCTTT. Encoded protein: CASSWIGDTEAFF. The variable domain in full, with the rest retrieved from reference TRBV5-1 and TRBJ1-1, is KAGVTQTPRYLIKTRGQQVTLSCSPISGHRSVSWYQQTPGQGLQFLFEYFSETQRNKGNFPGRFSGRQFSNSRSEMNVSTLELGDSALYLCASSWIGDTEAFFGQGTRLTVV.

The chain has TRBV11-2 and TRBJ2-7; 11 nucleotides match TRBD1. Per germline, CDR1 SGHAT and CDR2 FQNNGV. Germline trimming cut 6 bases from V and 0 bases from J; bases unmatched to any gene: 16. The length of the CDR3 is 19 residues. CDR3 in DNA: TGTGCCAGCAGACAAGGACAGGGGGCGGAGCGGGCCTTCTCCTACGAGCAGTACTTC. Protein product: CASRQGQGAERAFSYEQYF.

The chain is built from TRBV15 and TRBJ1-1; 10 positions match TRBD1. Germline V gene data show CDR1 as LNHNV and CDR2 as YYDKDF (reference sequence). This CDR3 is built from 15 residues. With 1 base clipped from V and 5 bases from J, the junction kept 4 bases outside the gene matches. CDR3 DNA sequence: TGTGCCACCAGCAGAGGGGGACAGGGGAAGACTGAAGCTTTCTTT. This translates into CATSRGGQGKTEAFF.

The chain combines TRBV5-1 with TRBJ2-2; no clear D gene. Germline loops: CDR1 SGHRS, CDR2 YFSETQ. The CDR3 has 17 residues. V gave up 1 base and J gave up 4 bases, with 17 bases separating them. This CDR3 reads CASSLPRTRRGTGELFF. As DNA, the CDR3 is TGCGCCAGCAGCTTGCCTAGGACCCGCCGAGGCACCGGGGAGCTGTTTTTT.

The chain joins TRBV27 to TRBJ2-5; D unresolved. V dropped 5 bases and J dropped 7 bases, with 17 bases sitting between them. Looked up from germline, CDR1 is MNHEY and CDR2 is SMNVEV (reference sequence). The CDR3 runs 14 residues. The CDR3 is CASSPRTPTGTQYF. As DNA, the CDR3 is TGTGCCAGCAGTCCACGGACCCCCACGGGGACCCAGTACTTC.

The gene calls are TRBV7-2 and TRBJ2-1; 9 bases agree with TRBD2. The CDR3 sequence is 13 residues long. Germline lookup yields CDR1 SGHTA and CDR2 FQGNSA. V shed 6 bases and J 6 bases; nucleotides not matched to a gene: 3. The CDR3 protein is CASRRSGGNEQFF. The CDR3 coding sequence is TGTGCCAGCAGACGTAGCGGGGGCAATGAGCAGTTCTTC.

V gene TRBV11-2 combines with J gene TRBJ2-5; a possible D gene is TRBD1 (6 bases). Germline V gene data show CDR1 as SGHAT and CDR2 as FQNNGV. CDR3 length: 13 residues. V lost 6 bases to trimming and J lost 4 bases, with 12 bases between them. The DNA for the CDR3 is TGTGCCAGCAGTCATCCAGGGGTAGAGACCCAGTACTTC. Protein: CASSHPGVETQYF.

The V gene is TRBV3-1 (or the pseudogene TRBV3-2), the J gene TRBJ2-3, with a tentative D call TRBD2 (6 bases). CDR1 is LGHDT, CDR2 YNNKEL, per germline (reference sequence). V was clipped by 1 base and J by 4 bases, with 9 bases between them. CDR3 size: 14 residues. CDR3 nucleotides: TGTGCCAGCAGCCAAGTGGGAGGCCCAGATACGCAGTATTTT. It yields the protein CASSQVGGPDTQYF.

This clone was seen only once. The chain is built from TRBV6-5 and TRBJ1-2, with unresolved D. The germline V gene has CDR1 MNHEY and CDR2 SVGAGI. V shed 0 bases and J shed 4 bases, with 15 bases lying between them. The CDR3 totals 16 residues. The CDR3 DNA reads TGTGCCAGCAGTTACTCGAGTGGATTGGATTCCTATGGCTACACCTTC. Its translation: CASSYSSGLDSYGYTF.

In its sample, this clone was seen a few times. This chain connects TRBV10-3 to TRBJ1-5; D uncertain. Germline assignment: CDR1 ENHRY and CDR2 SYGVKD. This CDR3 comprises 12 residues. Trimming took off 6 bases at V and 3 bases at J, with 6 bases between the two ends. DNA of the CDR3: TGTGCCATCAGCCCAACCAATCAGCCCCAGCATTTT. It specifies CAISPTNQPQHF.

This chain joins TRBV7-3 and TRBJ1-2; the D gene is possibly TRBD1 (6 bases). The CDR3 runs to 13 residues. With 2 bases removed from V and 6 bases from J, the gap between germline ends came to 10 bases. In germline, CDR1 is SGHTA, CDR2 FQGTGA. The CDR3 sequence is CASSLFGQNGYTF. CDR3 coding DNA: TGTGCCAGCAGCTTATTCGGACAGAATGGCTACACCTTC. The variable domain in full, completed from reference TRBV7-3 and TRBJ1-2, reads GAGVSQTPSNKVTEKGKYVELRCDPISGHTALYWYRQSLGQGPEFLIYFQGTGAADDSGLPNDRFFAVRPEGSVSTLKIQRTERGDSAVYLCASSLFGQNGYTFGSGTRLTVV.

V is TRBV5-8 and J is TRBJ2-4, with a possible D match to TRBD1 (6 bases). The CDR3 runs to 14 residues. V was shortened by 5 bases and J by 8 bases, with 17 bases between the two germline ends. Looked up from germline, CDR1 is SGHTS and CDR2 is YDEGEE. The CDR3 loop is CASSGVGALDIQYF. The CDR3 DNA follows: TGTGCCAGCAGTGGGGTGGGGGCCTTGGACATTCAGTACTTC.

This chain joins TRBV6-1 and TRBJ2-7, with 11 nucleotides matching TRBD2. The junction had 11 bases not matched to a gene; V was cut back by 4 bases and J by 0 bases. There are 18 residues in the CDR3. Germline CDR1 MNHNS, CDR2 SASEGT. The CDR3 spells CASSARTSGWGISYEQYF. CDR3 DNA: TGTGCCAGCAGTGCTAGGACTAGCGGGTGGGGGATCTCCTACGAGCAGTACTTC.

The genes are TRBV28 and TRBJ1-4; D might be TRBD1 (5 bases). CDR1 is MDHEN and CDR2 is SYDVKM in the germline V gene. V was trimmed by 5 bases and J by 8 bases, leaving 9 bases between them. The CDR3 is made up of 12 amino acids. In DNA form, the CDR3 reads TGTGCCAGCAGTCGGGGACGGGAAAAACTGTTTTTT. Its translation: CASSRGREKLFF.

The chain couples TRBV29-1 to TRBJ1-2; a possible D gene is TRBD1 (5 bases). Germline V CDR1 and CDR2: SQVTM, ANQGSEA. Between the trimmed V and J ends, which lost 1 base and 8 bases, there was a span of 11 bases. The CDR3 runs 12 residues. The CDR3 DNA reads TGCAGCGTTGAAGGTGCCCGGGGCGGCTACACCTTC. This gives the protein CSVEGARGGYTF.

The CDR3 coding sequence is TGCGCCAGCAGCCCGGTGGGACAGGGAGGCTCTGGGGCCAACGTCCTGACTTTC. As protein: CASSPVGQGGSGANVLTF. The chain is built from TRBV5-1 and TRBJ2-6; 9 nucleotides agree with TRBD1. The CDR3 is 18 residues long. Germline-derived CDR1 and CDR2 are SGHRS and YFSETQ. After removal of 4 bases from V and 0 bases from J, the junction contained 8 bases not matched to a gene.

The chain couples TRBV12-3 or TRBV12-4 to TRBJ1-2; D not certain. The CDR3 consists of 13 residues. Trimming removed 5 bases from V and 8 bases from J, with 15 bases in between. The CDR3 DNA reads as TGTGCCAGCAGTCCTACGGCGACCCGAGGCTACACCTTC. It codes for CASSPTATRGYTF.

This rearrangement joins TRBV7-8 to TRBJ2-1; D gene uncertain. V lost 5 bases and J lost 2, with 13 bases in between. The CDR3 spans 15 residues. The germline gives CDR1 SGHVS, CDR2 FQNEAQ. CDR3 region: CASSLPPTPYNEQFF. In DNA, the CDR3 is TGTGCCAGCAGCCTACCCCCTACCCCCTACAATGAGCAGTTCTTC.

The chain is built from TRBV5-1 and TRBJ2-7; 11 bases map to TRBD2. The CDR3 is 14 amino acids. V was clipped by 4 bases and J by 3 bases; unmatched bases: 3. In germline, CDR1 is SGHRS, CDR2 YFSETQ. In DNA form, the CDR3 reads TGCGCCAGCAGCGAGGGACTAGCGGTCTACGAGCAGTACTTC. Its translation is CASSEGLAVYEQYF.

The chain carries TRBV12-3 or TRBV12-4 and TRBJ2-1; tentatively, D is TRBD2 (5 bases). This CDR3 is 10 amino acids long. V shed 8 bases and J shed 9 bases, with 8 bases lying between them. CDR3 sequence: CASSGSEQFF. The CDR3 bases are TGTGCCAGCTCGGGATCTGAGCAGTTCTTC.

This rearrangement joins TRBV3-1 (or the pseudogene TRBV3-2) to TRBJ2-7, with D possibly being TRBD2 (6 bases). V was pared by 0 bases and J by 5 bases, with 20 bases between. CDR1 and CDR2 (germline): LGHDT, YNNKEL (reference sequence). CDR3 size: 17 residues. For the CDR3, the DNA is TGTGCCAGCAGCCAAGAGAGGTCGGGAGTATCGGTAAACGAGCAGTACTTC. It codes for CASSQERSGVSVNEQYF.

The chain combines TRBV19 with TRBJ2-1; D remains unclear. In germline, CDR1 is LNHDA, CDR2 SQIVND (reference sequence). Trimming pared 9 bases from V and 3 bases from J, leaving 12 bases between. This CDR3 has 13 residues. DNA of the CDR3: TGTGCCAGCCTGGGCACAGACTACAATGAGCAGTTCTTC. As protein: CASLGTDYNEQFF.

This chain uses TRBV30 with TRBJ1-2; D gene uncertain. Trimming stripped 4 bases from V and 8 bases from J, with 20 bases between. CDR1 is GTSNPN and CDR2 is SVGIG in the germline V gene (reference sequence). CDR3 length equals 14 residues. For the CDR3, the DNA is TGTGCCTGGACCGTCACTTTGGGGATGGGAGGCTACACCTTC. This codes for CAWTVTLGMGGYTF.

This chain uses TRBV5-5 with TRBJ2-7, with D hard to call. This CDR3 is built from 15 residues. Per germline, CDR1 SGHKS and CDR2 YYEKEE (reference sequence). Trimming took 1 base from V and 1 from J, leaving 12 bases between them. CDR3 sequence: CASSLIPGPSYEQYF. CDR3 sequence (DNA): TGTGCCAGCAGCTTGATACCAGGACCTTCCTACGAGCAGTACTTC.

The chain is built from TRBV19 and TRBJ2-7, with TRBD1 matching over 10 bases. Germline CDR1 is LNHDA and CDR2 is SQIVND (reference sequence). Losses at the gene ends were 6 bases for V and 3 bases for J; bases not matched to a gene: 8. CDR3 length: 15 residues. The CDR3 loop is CASSPSGTGVYEQYF. The CDR3 DNA is TGTGCCAGTAGCCCTTCGGGGACAGGGGTCTACGAGCAGTACTTC.